The present entry profiles one T cell receptor (beta chain) with its context. This sample is part of a study of blood T cell repertoires in COVID-19. On the study more broadly: From T cells, B-cell-depleted T cells, or PBMCs came the material, which was cDNA or gDNA.

In the authors' methods: Quantification of nucleated cells was approximated via reference gene primer amplification. Clones were sequenced by immunoSEQ multiplex PCR, and TCRdb holds only the in-frame ones, with some missing. That table furnishes V, J and clone size, whereas the DNA furnished D and trimming. The sample lists 150,000 to 200,000 clones, about 82% occurring once. This CDR3 has 13 residues. Looked up from germline, CDR1 is SGHNT and CDR2 is YYREEE (reference sequence). The V and J ends lost 4 bases and 4 bases respectively, with 11 bases between them. The sequence was obtained from a woman aged 25 to 39 with acute or convalescent COVID-19. The chain employs TRBV5-4 and TRBJ1-2; D unresolved. Input material: peripheral blood. CDR3 nucleotides: TGTGCCAGCAGCGATCCGAGAAGCTATGGCTACACCTTC. It codes for CASSDPRSYGYTF.